This TCR beta chain was retrieved from a study of neurological immune-mediated disorders. Whole-study context: The 35 or so patients with multiple sclerosis comprised some 30 relapsing-remitting cases and 3 secondary progressive cases.

Notes on the study in general: The absence of shared CDR3 amino acid sequences among expanded clones across subjects suggests private repertoires in all groups.

This CDR3 region has 13 residues. CDR1 MGHDK and CDR2 SYGVNS come from the germline V gene. V dropped 5 bases and J dropped 5 bases, with 12 bases sitting between them. The table lists this clonotype with many counts. The antigen remains undetermined. One entry per CDR3 protein results from TCRdb running MiXCR on the 5' RACE reads. The sample lists tens of thousands of distinct CDR3 sequences, 5.8% occurring once. Regarding time point: longitudinal time-point 2. Stored at -80 C, 2 million PBMCs were the source of the unsorted libraries. The source is a woman aged 55-69 years with multiple sclerosis. The chain couples TRBV25-1 to TRBJ1-2; D not resolved. Sequenced material: PBMCs. As DNA, the CDR3 is TGTGCCAGCAGTCAAACGGGTTGGTATGGCTACACCTTC. It translates to CASSQTGWYGYTF.